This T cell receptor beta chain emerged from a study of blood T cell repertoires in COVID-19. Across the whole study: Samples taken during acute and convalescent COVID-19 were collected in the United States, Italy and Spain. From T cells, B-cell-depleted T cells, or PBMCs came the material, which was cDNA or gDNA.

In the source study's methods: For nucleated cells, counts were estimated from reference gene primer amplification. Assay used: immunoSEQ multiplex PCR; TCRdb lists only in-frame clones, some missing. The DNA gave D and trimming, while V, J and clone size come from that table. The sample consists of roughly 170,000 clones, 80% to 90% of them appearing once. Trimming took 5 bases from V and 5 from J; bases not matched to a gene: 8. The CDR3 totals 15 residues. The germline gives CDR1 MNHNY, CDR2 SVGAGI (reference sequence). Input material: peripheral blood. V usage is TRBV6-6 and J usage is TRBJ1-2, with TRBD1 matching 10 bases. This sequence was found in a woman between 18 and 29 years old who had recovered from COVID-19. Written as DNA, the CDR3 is TGTGCCAGCAGTCCCCCGACAGGGGGCGGGTATGGCTACACCTTC. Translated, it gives CASSPPTGGGYGYTF.